A single sample is the source of the 4 T cell receptor beta chains below, sequenced in a study of blood T cell repertoires in COVID-19. Profiling relied on immunoSEQ multiplex PCR, and the TCRdb table lists in-frame clones only, not all of them. This sample has about 300,000 clones, with 87% found just once. The material sequenced was peripheral blood. Receptors were obtained from a woman between 35 and 50 years old who had recovered from COVID-19.

The rearrangement joins TRBV7-6 to TRBJ1-3; D is perhaps TRBD1 (5 bases). This CDR3 comprises 16 residues. With 1 base removed from V and 2 bases from J, the gap between germline ends came to 12 bases. CDR1 SGHVS and CDR2 FNYEAQ come from the germline V gene. The CDR3 coding sequence is TGTGCCAGCAGCTTAGGCGCAGCGGGGGCTGGAAACACCATATATTTT. Encoded protein: CASSLGAAGAGNTIYF.

CDR3 bases: TGTGCCAGCAGCTCTCAGGTCAGCTATAACTATGGCTACACCTTC. Its translation is CASSSQVSYNYGYTF. The chain is built from TRBV7-9 and TRBJ1-2; no clear D. CDR1 SEHNR and CDR2 FQNEAQ come from the germline V gene (reference sequence). The V gene lost 4 bases and the J gene lost 1 base, with 13 bases spanning the gap. The CDR3 extends over 15 amino acids. The full variable domain, with the rest looked up from reference TRBV7-9 and TRBJ1-2, is DTGVSQNPRHKITKRGQNVTFRCDPISEHNRLYWYRQTLGQGPEFLTYFQNEAQLEKSRLLSDRFSAERPKGSFSTLEIQRTEQGDSAMYLCASSSQVSYNYGYTFGSGTRLTVV.

The V call is TRBV10-3, the J call TRBJ2-1; maybe TRBD2 (7 bases). V lost 2 bases to trimming and J lost 0 bases, with 14 bases between them. The CDR3 covers 17 residues. Germline V gene sequence: CDR1 ENHRY, CDR2 SYGVKD. CDR3 sequence reads: CAISEPRGGSSYNEQFF. The CDR3 DNA is TGTGCCATCAGTGAGCCGAGGGGGGGGAGCTCCTACAATGAGCAGTTCTTC.

This chain joins TRBV7-8 and TRBJ2-5; 7 bases are a match to TRBD2. The CDR3 covers 16 residues. Germline trimming cut 5 bases from V and 5 bases from J; bases unmatched to any gene: 14. The germline CDR1 and CDR2 sequences are SGHVS and FQNEAQ. The CDR3 DNA sequence: TGTGCCAGCAGCCACCTCGTGGGGGGGGACTTCGAGACCCAGTACTTC. It is translated as CASSHLVGGDFETQYF.